This T cell receptor beta chain was documented in a study of cytomegalovirus exposure and HLA in healthy donors. 13 Jbeta primers and 60 Vbeta primers were used for the PCR. Sequencing used immunoSEQ multiplex PCR; TCRdb keeps in-frame clones, though not all of them. The data contain tens of thousands of clones, roughly two thirds of them seen just once; the ten biggest clones take up around 2.5%. This CDR3 has 14 residues. V lost 5 bases and J lost 2, with 10 bases in between. Germline V gene sequence: CDR1 SEHNR, CDR2 FQNEAQ (reference sequence). The TCR sequence derives from a human donor in good health. The sample consisted of PBMCs. The V call is TRBV7-9, the J call TRBJ2-1, with D possibly TRBD2 on 6 matching bases. This CDR3 is CASSGGVTYNEQFF. CDR3 sequence (DNA): TGTGCCAGCAGCGGAGGGGTTACCTACAATGAGCAGTTCTTC.